This T cell receptor beta chain derives from a study of blood T cell repertoires in COVID-19. Study details: Sources were T cells, B-cell-depleted T cells, or PBMCs; the material itself was cDNA or gDNA.

Profiled with immunoSEQ multiplex PCR; TCRdb holds only in-frame clones, not every one. The sample shows about 370,000 clones, roughly nine tenths of them seen only once. With 1 base clipped from V and 6 bases from J, the junction kept 3 bases outside the gene matches. The CDR3 has 14 residues. Germline V lookup: CDR1 SGHTA, CDR2 FQGNSA. Material for sequencing was PBMCs or T cells enriched from blood (not recorded which). The sequence came from a man aged 18 to 29 who had recovered from COVID-19. The chain couples TRBV7-2 to TRBJ2-7, with 10 bases that match TRBD2. Here the CDR3 DNA reads TGTGCCAGCAGCTTAGAGGGGACTAGCGTCGAGCAGTACTTC. Translation: CASSLEGTSVEQYF.